Following are 24 T cell receptor beta chains from one sample sequenced in a study of T cell responses to AZD1222 COVID-19 vaccine. The assay was immunoSEQ multiplex PCR, and TCRdb's table has in-frame clones only and misses some. The sample comprises over 150,000 clones, roughly 93% of which are singletons, and under 1.1% rests with the top ten. This specimen was peripheral blood, taken 28 days after the second dose of the MenACWY control vaccine. These receptors originate from an adult who received the MenACWY meningococcal vaccine as a control.

The chain joins TRBV7-2 to TRBJ1-1, with a possible D match to TRBD1 (6 bases). The germline V gene encodes CDR1 SGHTA and CDR2 FQGNSA. The CDR3 extends over 16 amino acids. V lost 1 base and J lost 0, with 12 bases in between. As DNA, the CDR3 is TGTGCCAGCAGCTTAGGGACAGCCTTTCTGAACACTGAAGCTTTCTTT. This encodes CASSLGTAFLNTEAFF.

The chain combines TRBV7-2 with TRBJ2-7, with D perhaps matching TRBD1 (5 bases). The V end was cut by 5 bases, the J end by 7 bases, with 18 bases between. The CDR3 has 14 residues. Germline loops: CDR1 SGHTA, CDR2 FQGNSA. The CDR3 DNA follows: TGTGCCAGCAGCCAGCCGGTGAGACAGTCTGAGCAGTACTTC. Amino acid sequence: CASSQPVRQSEQYF.

The chain couples TRBV24-1 to TRBJ2-3; the D gene could be TRBD1 or TRBD2 (5 bases each). The ends were cut back, 2 bases at V and 2 bases at J, with 10 bases in the middle. CDR1 and CDR2 (germline): KGHDR, SFDVKD. The CDR3 extends over 15 amino acids. CDR3 sequence reads: CATSDSTGLTDTQYF. Here the CDR3 DNA reads TGTGCCACCAGTGATTCTACGGGGCTCACAGATACGCAGTATTTT.

The rearrangement links TRBV18 to TRBJ1-6, with no clear D. Per the germline V gene, CDR1 is KGHSH and CDR2 is LQKENI. CDR3 length equals 14 residues. V was pared by 6 bases and J by 9 bases, with 15 bases between. In DNA form, the CDR3 reads TGTGCCAGCTCCCACAACCCAAGGATTTCACCCCTCCACTTT. It translates to CASSHNPRISPLHF.

V is TRBV28 and J is TRBJ1-1, with D unclear. Germline V lookup: CDR1 MDHEN, CDR2 SYDVKM. The CDR3 length is 12 residues. Trimming cost V 5 bases and J 5 bases, with 9 bases left between them. The CDR3 DNA is TGTGCCAGCAGTGTGGGCAGGACTGAAGCTTTCTTT. Residues: CASSVGRTEAFF.

The genes are TRBV19 and TRBJ1-1; 12 bases map to TRBD1. J lost 2 bases, V lost 4 bases, and 8 bases had no gene match. Germline assignment: CDR1 LNHDA and CDR2 SQIVND (reference sequence). CDR3 size: 17 residues. The DNA for the CDR3 is TGTGCCAGTAGTACCTACCGGGACAGGGGGCTCAACACTGAAGCTTTCTTT. Its translation is CASSTYRDRGLNTEAFF.

This clone was observed once. The CDR3 protein is CASSERPGTNEKLFF. The CDR3 coding sequence is TGTGCCAGCAGTGAAAGGCCAGGGACTAATGAAAAACTGTTTTTT. The chain has TRBV6-1 and TRBJ1-4; possibly TRBD1 for D (5 bases). The germline V and J ends were trimmed by 2 bases and 2 bases, with 9 bases remaining between them. The CDR3 consists of 15 residues. Germline loops: CDR1 MNHNS, CDR2 SASEGT.

The V call is TRBV27, the J call TRBJ1-1; D ambiguous. CDR3 size: 9 residues. Germline V lookup: CDR1 MNHEY, CDR2 SMNVEV (reference sequence). The V end was cut by 5 bases, the J end by 11 bases, with 6 bases between. The CDR3 DNA reads TGTGCCAGCAGTCTTTACGCTTTCTTT. Translation gives CASSLYAFF.

The chain carries TRBV4-1 and TRBJ1-2, with D perhaps TRBD1 (6 bases). Germline loops: CDR1 MGHRA, CDR2 YSYEKL. The CDR3 spans 17 residues. V was cut by 0 bases and J by 3 bases, with 17 bases left in between. CDR3 loop: CASSQDREGGAYYGYTF. Here the CDR3 DNA reads TGCGCCAGCAGCCAAGATAGGGAAGGGGGGGCCTACTATGGCTACACCTTC.

This chain uses TRBV28 with TRBJ1-1, with unresolved D. CDR1 and CDR2 from the germline V gene are MDHEN and SYDVKM. Trimming cost V 3 bases and J 8 bases, with 10 bases left between them. The CDR3 has 12 amino acids. The CDR3 region is CASSLLQTEAFF. CDR3 bases: TGTGCCAGCAGTTTGTTACAGACGGAAGCTTTCTTT.

The rearrangement uses TRBV3-1 (or the pseudogene TRBV3-2) and TRBJ2-3; no reliable D call. The CDR3 runs 12 residues. CDR1 is LGHDT, CDR2 YNNKEL, per germline (reference sequence). V lost 0 bases and J lost 9, with 7 bases in between. CDR3: CASSQDAKTQYF. In DNA form, the CDR3 reads TGTGCCAGCAGCCAAGATGCCAAGACGCAGTATTTT.

This rearrangement joins TRBV9 to TRBJ1-5, with D unresolved. The V end lost 0 bases, the J end lost 7 bases, and 11 bases lay between the germline ends. CDR3 length: 14 residues. CDR1 is SGDLS and CDR2 is YYNGEE in the germline V gene. CDR3 in DNA: TGTGCCAGCAGCGTAGACGTGGGGAACCAGCCCCAGCATTTT. Amino acid sequence: CASSVDVGNQPQHF.

V and J are TRBV7-3 and TRBJ2-7; 10 bases fit TRBD1. In germline, CDR1 is SGHTA, CDR2 FQGTGA. V shed 4 bases, J shed 7 bases, and the junction held 4 bases outside the gene matches. The CDR3 totals 13 residues. CDR3: CASSWDRGREQYF. The DNA for the CDR3 is TGTGCCAGCAGCTGGGACAGGGGTAGAGAGCAGTACTTC.

V usage is TRBV19 and J usage is TRBJ1-1, with a weak D call TRBD1 (6 bases). Trimming shortened V by 3 bases and J by 2 bases, and 16 bases separated the two germline ends. The CDR3 extends over 16 amino acids. Looked up from germline, CDR1 is LNHDA and CDR2 is SQIVND (reference sequence). The CDR3 sequence is CASSIWVGTPNTEAFF. CDR3 nucleotide sequence: TGTGCCAGTAGTATTTGGGTAGGGACACCCAACACTGAAGCTTTCTTT.

The chain carries TRBV5-4 and TRBJ2-7, with 7 bases that match TRBD1. This CDR3 has 14 amino acids. Looked up from germline, CDR1 is SGHNT and CDR2 is YYREEE (reference sequence). The ends lost 2 bases at V and 3 bases at J; junction bases unmatched: 5. The CDR3 DNA follows: TGTGCCAGCAGCTTAGGCGACAGGGACTACGAGCAGTACTTC. Translation gives CASSLGDRDYEQYF.

The CDR3 loop is CASGRGTEAFF. The CDR3 region has the DNA TGTGCCAGCGGGAGGGGCACTGAAGCTTTCTTT. The J gene is TRBJ1-1, the V gene TRBV12-3 or TRBV12-4; D possibly corresponds to TRBD1 (5 bases). The CDR3 is made up of 11 amino acids. Trimming removed 8 bases at V and 4 bases at J, with 8 bases between.

The J gene is TRBJ2-4, the V gene TRBV28, with no clear D. Germline CDR1 and CDR2: MDHEN and SYDVKM. Trimming removed 6 bases from V and 2 bases from J, with 11 bases in between. This CDR3 contains 14 residues. CDR3 protein: CASSPRGPKNIQYF. In nucleotides, the CDR3 is TGTGCCAGCAGCCCCAGAGGTCCCAAAAACATTCAGTACTTC.

V and J are TRBV7-8 and TRBJ1-5; 7 nucleotides line up with TRBD1. The germline V gene encodes CDR1 SGHVS and CDR2 FQNEAQ. V was pared by 5 bases and J by 0 bases, with 7 bases of the junction left unmatched. This CDR3 region has 16 residues. The CDR3 region has the DNA TGTGCCAGCAGCCCGGGGACAGTTTATAGCAATCAGCCCCAGCATTTT. Translation gives CASSPGTVYSNQPQHF. The variable domain in full, completed from reference TRBV7-8 and TRBJ1-5, reads GAGVSQSPRYKVAKRGQDVALRCDPISGHVSLFWYQQALGQGPEFLTYFQNEAQLDKSGLPSDRFFAERPEGSVSTLKIQRTQQEDSAVYLCASSPGTVYSNQPQHFGDGTRLSIL.

J is TRBJ1-2 and V is TRBV5-4; D possibly corresponds to TRBD1 (5 bases). The CDR3 runs to 13 residues. Germline V gene sequence: CDR1 SGHNT, CDR2 YYREEE (reference sequence). The ends were cut back, 4 bases at V and 4 bases at J, with 11 bases in the middle. The CDR3 spells CASSPVGGYGYTF. In DNA, the CDR3 is TGTGCCAGCAGCCCCGTCGGGGGCTATGGCTACACCTTC.

The gene calls are TRBV5-1 and TRBJ1-3, with D possibly being TRBD1 (5 bases). From germline, CDR1 is SGHRS and CDR2 YFSETQ. Trimming shortened V by 4 bases and J by 0 bases, and 14 bases separated the two germline ends. The CDR3 runs 16 residues. The CDR3 nucleotides are TGCGCCAGCAGCCCTTCGAGCAGGGTCTCTGGAAACACCATATATTTT. Amino acids: CASSPSSRVSGNTIYF.

The chain has TRBV5-1 and TRBJ1-3, with unresolved D. The V gene lost 7 bases and the J gene lost 0 bases, with 11 bases spanning the gap. The CDR3 is 14 amino acids. Germline assignment: CDR1 SGHRS and CDR2 YFSETQ. DNA for the CDR3: TGCGCCAGCGTAAGGGAGGGCTCTGGAAACACCATATATTTT. Translating gives CASVREGSGNTIYF.

V gene TRBV9 combines with J gene TRBJ1-4, with 7 bases identical to TRBD1. Trimming removed 4 bases from V and 4 bases from J; junction bases left unmatched: 7. The CDR3 sequence is 15 residues long. The germline V gene encodes CDR1 SGDLS and CDR2 YYNGEE. This CDR3 is CASSPEGAVNEKLFF. The CDR3 DNA sequence: TGTGCCAGCAGCCCCGAGGGGGCAGTTAATGAAAAACTGTTTTTT.

J is TRBJ1-1 and V is TRBV2; 7 bases match TRBD1. V lost 6 bases, J lost 2 bases, and 9 bases stayed unmatched. The CDR3 contains 15 residues. Germline assignment: CDR1 SNHLY and CDR2 FYNNEI. This CDR3 reads CASRARQGSNTEAFF. CDR3 nucleotide sequence: TGTGCCAGCAGGGCACGACAGGGCAGCAACACTGAAGCTTTCTTT.

Note on this clone: The sample carries other DNA sequences with the same CDR3. The V gene is TRBV5-1, the J gene TRBJ2-5; 9 bases fit TRBD1. The CDR3 covers 14 residues. The junction had 5 bases not matched to a gene; V was cut back by 3 bases and J by 5 bases. Per germline, CDR1 SGHRS and CDR2 YFSETQ. The CDR3 coding sequence is TGCGCCAGCAGCTCAGGACAGGGGAGGGAGACCCAGTACTTC. Translated, it gives CASSSGQGRETQYF.